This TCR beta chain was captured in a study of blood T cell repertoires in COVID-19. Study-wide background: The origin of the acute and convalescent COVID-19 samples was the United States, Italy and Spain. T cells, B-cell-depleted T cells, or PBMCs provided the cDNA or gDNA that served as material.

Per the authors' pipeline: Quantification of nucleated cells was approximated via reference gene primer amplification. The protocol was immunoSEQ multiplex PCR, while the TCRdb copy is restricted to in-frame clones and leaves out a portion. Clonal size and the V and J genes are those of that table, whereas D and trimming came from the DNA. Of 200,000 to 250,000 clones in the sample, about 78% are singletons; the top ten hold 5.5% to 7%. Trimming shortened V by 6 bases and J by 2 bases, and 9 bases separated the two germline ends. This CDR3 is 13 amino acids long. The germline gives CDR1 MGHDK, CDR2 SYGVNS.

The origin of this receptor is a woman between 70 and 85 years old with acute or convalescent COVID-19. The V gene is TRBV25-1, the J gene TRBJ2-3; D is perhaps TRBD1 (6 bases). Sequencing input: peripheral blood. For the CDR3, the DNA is TGTGCCAGCAGGGACAGCCACACAGATACGCAGTATTTT. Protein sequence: CASRDSHTDTQYF.